This is a list of T cell receptor beta chains from one sample in a study of blood T cells in healthy people across ages. A single record per CDR3 protein comes from TCRdb applying MiXCR to the 5' RACE reads. Counted here are hundreds of thousands of distinct CDR3 sequences, about half occurring once; the ten biggest clones make up roughly 18%. Sequenced sample: blood. These receptors were obtained from a man older than 75 in good health. Both conserved end residues are part of each CDR3. Size is stated for part of the rows, as once, few or many counts, or as a class when the clone is expanded.

clone size	V gene	J gene	CDR3 protein
many	TRBV6-5	TRBJ1-1	CASRARGQAFF
-	TRBV5-1	TRBJ2-1	CASSLKFDNEQFF
many	TRBV14	TRBJ2-7	CASSQDFGFLYEQYF
-	TRBV28	TRBJ2-6	CASSTQFGGANVLTF
many	TRBV7-2	TRBJ2-5	CASSSTGLVATQYF
few	TRBV10-3	TRBJ2-7	CAISESAGAIPYEQYF
many	TRBV5-1	TRBJ2-5	CASSSLTSGTQETQYF
-	TRBV2	TRBJ2-3	CASSGEDTQYF
few	TRBV2	TRBJ2-2	CASSKTSGLTGELFF
-	TRBV12-3/TRBV12-4	TRBJ2-1	CASSPAGGPGDEQFF
-	TRBV12-3/TRBV12-4	TRBJ1-5	CASSFSQRDQPQHF
-	TRBV7-3	TRBJ2-1	CASSLTGGVNEQFF
-	TRBV6-6	TRBJ1-1	CASSGTGSYAEAFF
-	TRBV21-1	TRBJ2-7	CASSFPGQGTYEQYF
few	TRBV12-3/TRBV12-4	TRBJ2-6	CASSPSSFFSGANVLTF
-	TRBV7-2	TRBJ2-5	CASSLGSSGVNQETQYF